The 27 T cell receptor beta chains below were found in one sample sequenced in a study of monozygotic twins with inflammatory bowel disease. TCRdb reprocessed the 5' RACE reads, keeping one entry per CDR3 protein, no DNA. In total, the table holds over 350,000 distinct CDR3 sequences. Source material: blood. These receptors all come from a human donor with ulcerative colitis or Crohn's disease, or a healthy co-twin of an affected twin (not recorded which).

The chain is built from TRBV5-6 and TRBJ2-2; TCRdb returns TRBD1, unconfirmable since there is no DNA. The CDR3 has 14 amino acids. Per germline, CDR1 SGHDT and CDR2 YYEEEE. The CDR3 here is CASSSRRQGGELFF.

The V gene is TRBV4-2, the J gene TRBJ1-4; as DNA is missing, the TRBD1 call by TCRdb cannot be tested. The CDR3 spans 15 residues. CDR1 and CDR2 (germline): LGHNA, YNFKEQ. CDR3: CASSQAGASNEKLFF.

This chain joins TRBV5-1 and TRBJ1-1; TCRdb picks TRBD1, but there is no DNA to check that call. The length of the CDR3 is 16 residues. Germline V lookup: CDR1 SGHRS, CDR2 YFSETQ. The CDR3 sequence: CASSGNSDIRDTEAFF.

This chain uses TRBV4-1 with TRBJ2-7; TCRdb outputs TRBD2, but without DNA this stays unchecked. This CDR3 has 15 residues. Germline V gene sequence: CDR1 MGHRA, CDR2 YSYEKL. The CDR3 loop is CASSQLAGVPYEQYF.

This chain joins TRBV9 and TRBJ2-5; TCRdb lists TRBD2, though no DNA is available to test this call. Germline-derived CDR1 and CDR2 are SGDLS and YYNGEE. The CDR3 loop spans 13 amino acids. CDR3 protein: CASTRTSEETQYF. Using reference TRBV9 and TRBJ2-5 for the parts outside the CDR3, the full variable domain is DSGVTQTPKHLITATGQRVTLRCSPRSGDLSVYWYQQSLDQGLQFLIQYYNGEERAKGNILERFSAQQFPDLHSELNLSSLELGDSALYFCASTRTSEETQYFGPGTRLLVL.

CDR3: CASEGQASDEQFF. The chain recombines TRBV7-2 with TRBJ2-1; TCRdb selects TRBD1, and the lack of DNA leaves this call unchecked. The CDR3 is made up of 13 amino acids. Germline CDR1 SGHTA, CDR2 FQGNSA.

The chain carries TRBV5-1 and TRBJ2-5. Germline lookup yields CDR1 SGHRS and CDR2 YFSETQ. This CDR3 spans 14 amino acids. The CDR3 region is CASSLARGQETQYF.

Here the CDR3 reads CASSTRTATLNEKLFF. V and J are TRBV7-8 and TRBJ1-4; TCRdb's assignment of TRBD1 cannot be checked, as there is no DNA. Per the germline V gene, CDR1 is SGHVS and CDR2 is FQNEAQ. The CDR3 has 16 amino acids.

This chain uses TRBV2 with TRBJ2-7; TCRdb indicates TRBD1, and absent DNA this call remains unverified. CDR1 is SNHLY, CDR2 FYNNEI, per germline. The CDR3 length is 16 residues. CDR3 protein: CASRPGTGQGAHEQYF.

This sequence joins TRBV3-1 and TRBJ2-5; there is no DNA to check the TCRdb D call of TRBD2. In germline, CDR1 is LGHDT, CDR2 YNNKEL (reference sequence). The CDR3 sequence is 14 residues long. The CDR3 sequence is CASSQLAAGETQYF.

The V gene is TRBV14, the J gene TRBJ2-3; TCRdb indicates TRBD2, and absent DNA this call remains unverified. Germline-derived CDR1 and CDR2 are SGHDN and FVKESK. This CDR3 spans 17 amino acids. The CDR3: CASSQMTWTSGGDTQYF.

This chain joins TRBV6-5 and TRBJ2-7; TCRdb lists TRBD2, though no DNA is available to test this call. CDR3 length equals 15 residues. In germline, CDR1 is MNHEY, CDR2 SVGAGI. The CDR3 spells CASSYWASDPYEQYF.

The chain uses TRBV5-1 and TRBJ2-3; there is no DNA to check the TCRdb D call of TRBD1. CDR3 length: 17 amino acids. Germline-derived CDR1 and CDR2 are SGHRS and YFSETQ. The CDR3 sequence is CASIEGGAAPSTDTQYF.

V gene TRBV9 combines with J gene TRBJ2-4; with no DNA, the TCRdb D assignment of TRBD2 cannot be verified. The germline V gene has CDR1 SGDLS and CDR2 YYNGEE. This CDR3 has 17 residues. Here the CDR3 reads CASSVGGGRVNENIQYF. Full variable domain (rest looked up from reference TRBV9 and TRBJ2-4): DSGVTQTPKHLITATGQRVTLRCSPRSGDLSVYWYQQSLDQGLQFLIQYYNGEERAKGNILERFSAQQFPDLHSELNLSSLELGDSALYFCASSVGGGRVNENIQYFGAGTRLSVL.

The chain has TRBV20-1 and TRBJ2-5; TCRdb returns TRBD1, unconfirmable since there is no DNA. CDR3 length equals 13 residues. The germline V gene has CDR1 DFQATT and CDR2 SNEGSKA (reference sequence). The CDR3: CSKQPPGVETQYF.

V gene TRBV10-2 combines with J gene TRBJ2-1; the D call of TRBD2 rests on TCRdb alone, since no DNA is present to check it. Germline assignment: CDR1 WSHSY and CDR2 SAAADI. The CDR3 spans 19 residues. The CDR3 protein is CASSEPWSGLAGVYNEQFF.

The chain links TRBV7-6 to TRBJ2-7; the D gene TCRdb calls, TRBD1, cannot be checked with no DNA. In germline, CDR1 is SGHVS, CDR2 FNYEAQ. The CDR3 covers 12 residues. The CDR3 is CASSLATGAQYF.

CDR3 in amino acids: CASSKGLAGDTDTQYF. The chain links TRBV5-4 to TRBJ2-3; TCRdb's D gene call, TRBD2, goes unchecked for lack of DNA. CDR1 is SGHNT, CDR2 YYREEE, per germline (reference sequence). This CDR3 has 16 residues.

This chain uses TRBV5-1 with TRBJ2-7. Germline V CDR1 and CDR2: SGHRS, YFSETQ. CDR3 size: 14 residues. This CDR3 is CASRSDRGPYEQYF.

The rearrangement links TRBV5-5 to TRBJ2-1. The CDR3 loop spans 14 amino acids. Germline CDR1 is SGHKS and CDR2 is YYEKEE (reference sequence). The CDR3: CASSLDRSYNEQFF.

The V and J genes are TRBV20-1 and TRBJ2-3; TCRdb's D call, TRBD2, is unchecked because there is no DNA. CDR3 size: 16 residues. CDR1 is DFQATT and CDR2 is SNEGSKA in the germline V gene (reference sequence). CDR3 protein: CSASALTSGGWNTQYF.

The chain has TRBV7-9 and TRBJ2-5. The CDR3 covers 13 residues. Per the germline V gene, CDR1 is SEHNR and CDR2 is FQNEAQ (reference sequence). CDR3 amino acids: CASTDKRQETQYF.

The CDR3 loop is CASSWDRKQISYNEQFF. The V and J genes are TRBV6-2 or TRBV6-3 and TRBJ2-1; no DNA is available, so the TRBD1 call from TCRdb remains unchecked. Germline CDR1 MNHEY, CDR2 SVGEGT. The CDR3 loop spans 17 amino acids.

The V gene is TRBV5-6, the J gene TRBJ2-3; checking the TCRdb D call of TRBD2 is not possible without DNA. The germline V gene encodes CDR1 SGHDT and CDR2 YYEEEE. This CDR3 has 16 residues. This chain's CDR3 is CASSSASGAFTDTQYF.

The V and J genes are TRBV6-2 or TRBV6-3 and TRBJ2-2; no DNA is available, so the TRBD1 call from TCRdb remains unchecked. In germline, CDR1 is MNHEY, CDR2 SVGEGT. This CDR3 has 18 residues. The CDR3 protein is CASSYRDRVISGTGELFF.

The chain joins TRBV6-1 to TRBJ1-4. The CDR3 length is 16 residues. The germline CDR1 and CDR2 sequences are MNHNS and SASEGT. The CDR3 protein is CASSRAQQPRNEKLFF.

The chain uses TRBV20-1 and TRBJ2-3. This CDR3 spans 13 amino acids. CDR1 is DFQATT and CDR2 is SNEGSKA in the germline V gene (reference sequence). The CDR3 protein is CSARATYTDTQYF.